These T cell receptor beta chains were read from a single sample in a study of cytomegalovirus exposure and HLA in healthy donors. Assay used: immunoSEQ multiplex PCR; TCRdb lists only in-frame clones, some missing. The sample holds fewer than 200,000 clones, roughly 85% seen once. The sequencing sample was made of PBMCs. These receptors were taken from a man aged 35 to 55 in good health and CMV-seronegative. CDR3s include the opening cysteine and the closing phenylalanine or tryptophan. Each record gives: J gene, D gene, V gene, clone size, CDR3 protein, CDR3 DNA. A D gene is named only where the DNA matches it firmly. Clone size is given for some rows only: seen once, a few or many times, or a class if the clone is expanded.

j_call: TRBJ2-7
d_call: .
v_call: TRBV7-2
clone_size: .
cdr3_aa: CASSSSSGVAYEQYF
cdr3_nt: TGTGCCAGCAGCTCCTCATCAGGGGTCGCCTACGAGCAGTACTTC

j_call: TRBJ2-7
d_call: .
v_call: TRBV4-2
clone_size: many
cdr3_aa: CASSQDASGLYEQYF
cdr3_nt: TGTGCCAGCAGCCAAGATGCGAGCGGGCTCTACGAGCAGTACTTC

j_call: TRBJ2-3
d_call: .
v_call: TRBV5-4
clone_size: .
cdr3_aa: CASSLAALGTDTQYF
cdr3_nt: TGTGCCAGCAGCTTGGCCGCACTAGGGACAGATACGCAGTATTTT

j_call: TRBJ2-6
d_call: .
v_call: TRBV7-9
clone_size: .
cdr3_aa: CASSSSRHSRSSGANGLTF
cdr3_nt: TGTGCCAGCAGCTCTTCGCGTCACAGTCGTAGCTCTGGGGCCAACGGCCTGACTTTC

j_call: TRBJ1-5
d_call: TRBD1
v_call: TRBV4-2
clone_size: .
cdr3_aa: CASSQTGGNQPQHF
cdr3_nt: TGTGCCAGCAGCCAAACAGGGGGCAATCAGCCCCAGCATTTT

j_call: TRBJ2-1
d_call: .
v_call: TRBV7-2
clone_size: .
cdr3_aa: CASSLLSSNEQFF
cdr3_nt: TGTGCCAGCAGCTTACTTAGTAGCAATGAGCAGTTCTTC

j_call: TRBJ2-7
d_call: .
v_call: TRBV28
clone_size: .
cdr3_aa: CASSPGTLSYEQYF
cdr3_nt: TGTGCCAGCAGTCCGGGGACACTCTCCTACGAGCAGTACTTC

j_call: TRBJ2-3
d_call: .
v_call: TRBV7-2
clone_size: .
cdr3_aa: CASSSGLPEDTQYF
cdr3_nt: TGTGCCAGCAGCTCGGGACTCCCGGAGGATACGCAGTATTTT

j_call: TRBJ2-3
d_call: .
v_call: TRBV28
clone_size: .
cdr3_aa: CASSQASDTQYF
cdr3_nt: TGTGCCAGCAGTCAGGCCTCCGATACGCAGTATTTT

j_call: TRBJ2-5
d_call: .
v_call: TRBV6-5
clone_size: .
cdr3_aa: CASSYSGEGQETQYF
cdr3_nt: TGTGCCAGCAGTTACTCAGGGGAAGGGCAAGAGACCCAGTACTTC

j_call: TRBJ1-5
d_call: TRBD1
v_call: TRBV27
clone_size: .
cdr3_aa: CASPGQGNQPQHF
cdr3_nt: TGTGCCAGCCCGGGACAGGGCAATCAGCCCCAGCATTTT

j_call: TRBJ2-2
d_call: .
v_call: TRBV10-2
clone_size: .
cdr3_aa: CASSFLGGGGELFF
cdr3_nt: TGCGCCAGCAGCTTCCTAGGGGGTGGCGGGGAGCTGTTTTTT

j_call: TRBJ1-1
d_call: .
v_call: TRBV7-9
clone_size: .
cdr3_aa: CSSSPDGKGEAFF
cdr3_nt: TGTTCCAGCAGCCCGGACGGAAAGGGGGAAGCTTTCTTT

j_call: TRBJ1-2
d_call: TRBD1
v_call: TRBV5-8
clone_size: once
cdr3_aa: CASSFRQGAGYGYTF
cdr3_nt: TGTGCCAGCAGCTTCCGACAGGGAGCTGGCTATGGCTACACCTTC

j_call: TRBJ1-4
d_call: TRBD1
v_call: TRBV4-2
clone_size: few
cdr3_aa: CASSQDIGTGEEKLFF
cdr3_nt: TGTGCCAGCAGCCAAGATATCGGGACAGGGGAGGAAAAACTGTTTTTT

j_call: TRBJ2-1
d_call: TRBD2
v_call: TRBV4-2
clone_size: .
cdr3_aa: CASSQDLAGDSYNEQFF
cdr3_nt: TGTGCCAGCAGCCAAGATCTAGCGGGGGATTCCTACAATGAGCAGTTCTTC

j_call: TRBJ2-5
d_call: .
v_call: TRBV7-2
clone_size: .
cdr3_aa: CASSSRGLRQETQYF
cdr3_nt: TGTGCCAGCAGTTCTAGGGGATTACGGCAAGAGACCCAGTACTTC

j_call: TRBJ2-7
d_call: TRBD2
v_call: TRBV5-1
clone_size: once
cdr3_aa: CASSSGTSEGYEQYF
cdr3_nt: TGCGCCAGCAGCTCCGGGACTAGCGAAGGCTACGAGCAGTACTTC

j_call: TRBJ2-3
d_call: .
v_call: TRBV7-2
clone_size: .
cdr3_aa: CASSLFTLANNQDTQYF
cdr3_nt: TGTGCCAGCAGCTTATTTACCCTAGCGAATAACCAAGATACGCAGTATTTT

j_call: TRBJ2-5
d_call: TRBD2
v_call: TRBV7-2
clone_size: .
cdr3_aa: CASSPRVAGGETQYF
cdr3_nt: TGTGCCAGCAGCCCGCGGGTAGCGGGAGGAGAGACCCAGTACTTC

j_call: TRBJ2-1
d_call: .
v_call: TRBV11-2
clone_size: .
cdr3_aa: CASSLGSGNSYNEQFF
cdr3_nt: TGTGCCAGCAGCTTAGGCTCAGGGAATTCCTACAATGAGCAGTTCTTC

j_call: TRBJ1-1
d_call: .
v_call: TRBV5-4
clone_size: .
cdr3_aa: CASSLVRGGNTEAFF
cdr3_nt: TGTGCCAGCAGCTTGGTGAGGGGGGGAAACACTGAAGCTTTCTTT

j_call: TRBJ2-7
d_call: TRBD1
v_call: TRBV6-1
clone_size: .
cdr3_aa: CASRDGTGYEQYF
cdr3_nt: TGTGCCAGCAGGGACGGGACAGGCTACGAGCAGTACTTC

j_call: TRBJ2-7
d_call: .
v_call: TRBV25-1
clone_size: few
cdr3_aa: CASSEETSQLYEQYF
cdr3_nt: TGTGCCAGCAGTGAAGAAACTAGCCAACTCTACGAGCAGTACTTC

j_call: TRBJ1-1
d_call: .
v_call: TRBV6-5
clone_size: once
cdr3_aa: CASSYRGQNTEAFF
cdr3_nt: TGTGCCAGCAGTTACCGGGGACAGAACACTGAAGCTTTCTTT

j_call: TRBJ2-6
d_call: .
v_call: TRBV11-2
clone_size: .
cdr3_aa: CASSPDSTGANVLTF
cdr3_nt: TGTGCCAGCAGCCCTGACAGCACTGGGGCCAACGTCCTGACTTTC

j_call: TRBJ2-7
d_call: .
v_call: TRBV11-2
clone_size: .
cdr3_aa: CASSFSRDLPEQYF
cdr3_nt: TGTGCCAGCAGCTTCTCCCGGGACTTGCCCGAGCAGTACTTC

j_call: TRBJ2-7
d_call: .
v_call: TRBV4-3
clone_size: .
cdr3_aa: CASSQGRAGAYEQYF
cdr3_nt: TGCGCCAGCAGCCAAGGCAGAGCAGGGGCCTACGAGCAGTACTTC

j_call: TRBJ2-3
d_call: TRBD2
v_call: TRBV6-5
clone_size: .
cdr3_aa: CASSEPSGYTDTQYF
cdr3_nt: TGTGCCAGCAGCGAGCCTAGCGGGTACACAGATACGCAGTATTTT